This T cell receptor (beta chain) stems from a study of OX40 agonist ivuxolimab in advanced cancers. About the study: Aged roughly 23 to 85 with a mean of 60 years, they were about 78% male.

TCRdb's table, derived via immunoSEQ multiplex PCR, lists solely in-frame clones and lacks some. In the table there are about 82,000 clones, 80% to 90% of which are singletons. Germline V gives CDR1 SGDLS, CDR2 YYNGEE. Trimming took 0 bases from V and 5 from J, leaving 8 bases between them. The CDR3 runs 13 residues. The material was CD4+ or CD8+ T cells sorted from blood, obtained in a trial of the OX40 agonist ivuxolimab. J is TRBJ2-5 and V is TRBV9; D perhaps matches TRBD2 (6 bases). The TCR comes from an adult with an advanced solid tumor such as melanoma, head and neck, liver or kidney cancer. The CDR3 nucleotides are TGTGCCAGCAGCGTAGGGGGGGAGGAGACCCAGTACTTC. Residues: CASSVGGEETQYF.